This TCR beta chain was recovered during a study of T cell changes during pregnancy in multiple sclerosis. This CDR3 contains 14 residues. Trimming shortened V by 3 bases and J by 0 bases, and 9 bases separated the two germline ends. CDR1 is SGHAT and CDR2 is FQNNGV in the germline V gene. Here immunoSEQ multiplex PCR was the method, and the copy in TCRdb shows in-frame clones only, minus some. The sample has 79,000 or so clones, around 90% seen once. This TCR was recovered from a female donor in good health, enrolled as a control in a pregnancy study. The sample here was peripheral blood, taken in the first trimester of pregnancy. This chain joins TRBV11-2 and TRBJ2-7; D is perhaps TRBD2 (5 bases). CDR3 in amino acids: CASSLSGSSYEQYF. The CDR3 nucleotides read TGTGCCAGCAGCTTGTCGGGGAGCTCCTACGAGCAGTACTTC.